The T cell receptor beta chain described here comes from a study of T cell responses to AZD1222 COVID-19 vaccine. Turning to the study itself: Second doses were pooled across both intervals (about 4 or about 12 weeks).

A single count supports this clone. Its antigen is as yet unknown. Germline V gene sequence: CDR1 SGHAT, CDR2 FQNNGV. V was trimmed by 0 bases and J by 8 bases, leaving 16 bases between them. The CDR3 covers 16 residues. Sequencing used immunoSEQ multiplex PCR; TCRdb keeps in-frame clones, though not all of them. The data hold 120,000 to 150,000 clones, with about 90% observed a single time. Study outcomes and limitations: Donor demographics were predominantly white British with a female majority; clonal diversity may be underestimated. Distributed over spike, vaccine-associated CD4 TCRs predominated at 160-218 and 743-854. Repertoires were obtained solely post-peak T cell response.

The sequenced sample was peripheral blood, obtained on day 0 of AZD1222 vaccination. The V and J genes are TRBV11-2 and TRBJ1-4; D may be TRBD1 (5 bases). The receptor comes from an adult in good health. DNA of the CDR3: TGTGCCAGCAGCTTAGACCCCCAGGGCTTCGGGGAAAAACTGTTTTTT. Translation gives CASSLDPQGFGEKLFF.